The 18 T cell receptor beta chains below come from one sample, sequenced in a study of cytomegalovirus exposure and HLA in healthy donors (dated by TCRdb to about 2017). The library was made by the immunoSEQ multiplex PCR assay. For the multiplex PCR, a mixture combining 60 forward primers for TCR Vbeta segments and 13 reverse primers for TCR Jbeta segments was used. Held by TCRdb, this immuneACCESS table contains in-frame sequences only and omits some clones. Under half of the omission traces to an unresolved V gene where checked; the cause of the rest is unknown. This sample is represented by a few hundred thousand clones; 75% to 85% of them were singletons. Jointly, the top ten make up 1.3% to 1.5% of the sample. Sequences were obtained from PBMCs. Source of these receptors: a girl aged 5 to 17 in good health and CMV-seronegative.

The table lists this clone with a few counts. The chain employs TRBV6-7 and TRBJ2-1; 8 positions agree with TRBD1. TRBV6-7 is recorded as an ORF, its role being uncertain. V trimming: 6 bases; J trimming: 0 bases; junction bases outside the gene matches: 7. CDR3 length equals 16 residues. The CDR3 sequence is CASRIRTGGSYNEQFF. CDR3 bases: TGTGCCAGCAGGATACGAACAGGGGGCTCCTACAATGAGCAGTTCTTC.

The rearrangement links TRBV19 to TRBJ2-3, with a possible D match to TRBD1 (6 bases). Trimming removed 6 bases at V and 5 bases at J, with 12 bases between. The germline V gene encodes CDR1 LNHDA and CDR2 SQIVND (reference sequence). This CDR3 contains 13 residues. This chain's CDR3 is CASSRTVGDTQYF. CDR3 DNA: TGTGCCAGTAGCAGGACAGTTGGAGATACGCAGTATTTT.

This chain connects TRBV6-5 to TRBJ1-6, with D possibly TRBD1 on 6 matching bases. V shed 7 bases and J shed 7 bases, with 17 bases lying between them. CDR3 length equals 15 residues. CDR1 is MNHEY and CDR2 is SVGAGI in the germline V gene. The CDR3 loop is CASTVQGVGNSPLHF. In DNA, the CDR3 is TGTGCCAGCACTGTACAGGGAGTAGGAAATTCACCCCTCCACTTT.

The chain employs TRBV18 and TRBJ1-2; weak D call: TRBD1 (5 bases). Between the trimmed V and J ends, which lost 2 bases and 2 bases, there was a span of 9 bases. This CDR3 region has 14 residues. CDR1 is KGHSH, CDR2 LQKENI, per germline. The CDR3 DNA is TGTGCCAGCTCACCATCCCCAGGGAACTATGGCTACACCTTC. The encoded protein is CASSPSPGNYGYTF.

The chain combines TRBV27 with TRBJ1-2, with D hard to call. Per germline, CDR1 MNHEY and CDR2 SMNVEV (reference sequence). The CDR3 has 15 residues. Trimming removed 2 bases from V and 3 bases from J, with 13 bases in between. CDR3 nucleotides: TGTGCCAGCAGTTTAGGAGAGGGTTGGGACTATGGCTACACCTTC. This codes for CASSLGEGWDYGYTF.

V is TRBV4-1 and J is TRBJ2-5; D gene ambiguous. V gave up 0 bases and J gave up 5 bases, with 4 bases separating them. The CDR3 loop spans 12 amino acids. Germline V gene lookup returns CDR1 MGHRA and CDR2 YSYEKL. The CDR3 nucleotides read TGCGCCAGCAGCCAAGATCATGAGACCCAGTACTTC. Translation gives CASSQDHETQYF.

The V call is TRBV30, the J call TRBJ2-5; D is possibly TRBD2 (6 bases). Germline-derived CDR1 and CDR2 are GTSNPN and SVGIG (reference sequence). Trimming took 2 bases from V and 1 from J, leaving 14 bases between them. This CDR3 has 15 amino acids. The CDR3 sequence is CAWSIAAGPQETQYF. The CDR3 bases are TGTGCCTGGAGTATAGCGGCGGGCCCCCAAGAGACCCAGTACTTC.

V usage is TRBV4-1 and J usage is TRBJ1-5; D gene unclear. The CDR3 spans 17 residues. The V end lost 3 bases, the J end lost 3 bases, and 18 bases lay between the germline ends. Germline V gene sequence: CDR1 MGHRA, CDR2 YSYEKL. CDR3 residues: CASSQTLSGSDNQPQHF. The DNA for the CDR3 is TGCGCCAGCAGCCAGACACTTTCGGGGTCAGACAATCAGCCCCAGCATTTT.

CDR3 bases: TGCGCCAGCAGCGAATTTCAGGGATACGAGCAGTACTTC. Amino acid sequence: CASSEFQGYEQYF. This chain links TRBV5-1 with TRBJ2-7; possible D gene TRBD1, 5 bases. CDR3 length: 13 amino acids. The germline V gene encodes CDR1 SGHRS and CDR2 YFSETQ. The V end was cut by 4 bases, the J end by 4 bases, with 12 bases between. The full variable domain, its missing parts supplied by reference TRBV5-1 and TRBJ2-7, is KAGVTQTPRYLIKTRGQQVTLSCSPISGHRSVSWYQQTPGQGLQFLFEYFSETQRNKGNFPGRFSGRQFSNSRSEMNVSTLELGDSALYLCASSEFQGYEQYFGPGTRLTVT.

The gene calls are TRBV25-1 and TRBJ1-1; the D is unclear. CDR1 and CDR2 (germline): MGHDK, SYGVNS. CDR3 size: 12 residues. The V end lost 1 base, the J end lost 11 bases, and 11 bases lay between the germline ends. The CDR3: CASSESELRAFF. CDR3 DNA: TGTGCCAGCAGTGAATCGGAATTGAGGGCTTTCTTT.

This chain joins TRBV5-1 and TRBJ2-7; D gene unclear. The CDR3 is made up of 13 amino acids. Trimming shortened V by 0 bases and J by 0 bases, and 4 bases separated the two germline ends. In germline, CDR1 is SGHRS, CDR2 YFSETQ. The CDR3 sequence: CASSLAVSYEQYF. Written as DNA, the CDR3 is TGCGCCAGCAGCTTGGCAGTCTCCTACGAGCAGTACTTC.

The chain couples TRBV6-6 to TRBJ2-7, with 10 bases that match TRBD1. The CDR3 sequence is 14 residues long. CDR1 MNHNY and CDR2 SVGAGI come from the germline V gene (reference sequence). The V and J ends lost 5 bases and 1 base, in that order; junction bases with no gene match: 2. DNA for the CDR3: TGTGCCAGCAGTCCGGGACAGGGGTCCTACGAGCAGTACTTC. The encoded protein is CASSPGQGSYEQYF.

The chain joins TRBV1 to TRBJ2-1; the table's D call, TRBD2, was not checked against the DNA. TRBV1 is noted as a pseudogene. The CDR3 contains 16 residues. Written as DNA, the CDR3 is TGCACCAGCAGCCACCCCGGACTCGCGGGGACCAATGAGCAGTTCTTC. Translating it yields CTSSHPGLAGTNEQFF.

V gene TRBV7-9 combines with J gene TRBJ2-7; TRBD2 aligns across 11 bases. V shed 1 base, J shed 4 bases, and the junction held 6 bases outside the gene matches. The CDR3 loop spans 16 amino acids. CDR1 and CDR2 (germline): SEHNR, FQNEAQ (reference sequence). The CDR3 coding sequence is TGTGCCAGCAGCTTAGAAGGGACTAGCGGAAGATACGAGCAGTACTTC. It codes for CASSLEGTSGRYEQYF.

The genes are TRBV6-5 and TRBJ2-1; D perhaps matches TRBD2 (7 bases). Trimming pared 5 bases from V and 2 bases from J, leaving 13 bases between. The CDR3 covers 15 residues. CDR1 is MNHEY, CDR2 SVGAGI, per germline. CDR3 sequence reads: CASSARGGAYNEQFF. CDR3 nucleotides: TGTGCCAGCAGTGCACGAGGGGGGGCCTACAATGAGCAGTTCTTC.

The chain couples TRBV27 to TRBJ1-6, with TRBD1 identical over 9 bases. Germline V gene data show CDR1 as MNHEY and CDR2 as SMNVEV (reference sequence). V shed 5 bases, J shed 5 bases, and the junction held 13 bases outside the gene matches. CDR3 length: 18 residues. The CDR3 DNA sequence: TGTGCCAGCAGTCCATATTACTACAGGACAGGGGATAATTCACCCCTCCACTTT. This gives the protein CASSPYYYRTGDNSPLHF.

The chain employs TRBV27 and TRBJ2-1; possibly TRBD2 for D (7 bases). Trimming removed 7 bases at V and 4 bases at J, with 23 bases between. The CDR3 length is 17 residues. Germline V gene lookup returns CDR1 MNHEY and CDR2 SMNVEV (reference sequence). The CDR3 coding sequence is TGTGCCAGCACCCTACAAGGGGGGGGGAGGGGTTACAATGAGCAGTTCTTC. Protein sequence: CASTLQGGGRGYNEQFF.

The rearrangement joins TRBV5-1 to TRBJ2-7; possibly TRBD1 for D (6 bases). The CDR3 is 15 amino acids. The germline V gene encodes CDR1 SGHRS and CDR2 YFSETQ. The V end lost 3 bases, the J end lost 1 base, and 14 bases lay between the germline ends. CDR3 nucleotides: TGCGCCAGCAGCTCGGGACGACAGGAGTCCTACGAGCAGTACTTC. Translating it yields CASSSGRQESYEQYF.